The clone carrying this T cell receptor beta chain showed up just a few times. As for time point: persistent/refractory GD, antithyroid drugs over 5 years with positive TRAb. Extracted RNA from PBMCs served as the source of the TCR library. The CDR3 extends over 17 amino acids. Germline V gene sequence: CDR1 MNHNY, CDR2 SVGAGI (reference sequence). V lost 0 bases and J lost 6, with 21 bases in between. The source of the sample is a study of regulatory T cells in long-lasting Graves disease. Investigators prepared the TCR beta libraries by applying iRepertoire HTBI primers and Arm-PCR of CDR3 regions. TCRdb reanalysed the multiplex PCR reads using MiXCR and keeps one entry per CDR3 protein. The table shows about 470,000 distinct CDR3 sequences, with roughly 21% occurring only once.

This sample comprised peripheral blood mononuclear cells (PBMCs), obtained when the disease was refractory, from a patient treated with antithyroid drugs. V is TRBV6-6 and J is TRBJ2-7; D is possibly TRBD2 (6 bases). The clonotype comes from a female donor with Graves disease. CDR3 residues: CASSYSFQAGGALEQYF. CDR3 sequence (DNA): TGTGCCAGCAGTTACTCGTTTCAGGCCGGGGGTGCGCTCGAGCAGTACTTC.